This entry concerns a single T cell receptor beta chain. Germline lookup yields CDR1 SNHLY and CDR2 FYNNEI. The CDR3 covers 14 residues. Trimming shortened V by 2 bases and J by 4 bases, and 11 bases separated the two germline ends. The sample comes from a study of blood T cell repertoires in COVID-19. Background on the study: T cells, B-cell-depleted T cells, or PBMCs provided the cDNA or gDNA that served as material.

Some clones are missing from TCRdb's copy, which holds only in-frame ones; the method was immunoSEQ multiplex PCR. The sample lists over 100,000 clones, around four fifths occurring once. V usage is TRBV2 and J usage is TRBJ1-1; D perhaps matches TRBD1 (6 bases). Sequenced input: peripheral blood. The sequence came from an older woman with acute or convalescent COVID-19. As DNA, the CDR3 is TGTGCCAGCAGTGAAAGAAGGGACACCACTGAAGCTTTCTTT. Translation gives CASSERRDTTEAFF.